These 31 T cell receptor beta chains share one sample of origin, sequenced in a study of cytomegalovirus exposure and HLA in healthy donors. 60 Vbeta and 13 Jbeta primers were used in PCR. The protocol was immunoSEQ multiplex PCR, while the TCRdb copy is restricted to in-frame clones and leaves out a portion. The profile shows over 130,000 clones, just over 70% of them singletons. The specimen sequenced was PBMCs. The receptors were gathered from a woman in her twenties or thirties in good health and CMV-seronegative.

This rearrangement joins TRBV6-5 to TRBJ2-7; 7 nucleotides align to TRBD2. This CDR3 is 15 amino acids long. Per germline, CDR1 MNHEY and CDR2 SVGAGI. V lost 2 bases to trimming and J lost 3 bases; unmatched junction nucleotides: 7. The CDR3 DNA is TGTGCCAGCAGTTACGTGGGGGAGGGCCTCTACGAGCAGTACTTC. It specifies CASSYVGEGLYEQYF.

This chain uses TRBV5-1 with TRBJ1-1; 10 nucleotides line up with TRBD1. The CDR3 sequence is 16 residues long. Germline V gene sequence: CDR1 SGHRS, CDR2 YFSETQ. The ends lost 3 bases at V and 6 bases at J; junction bases unmatched: 11. The CDR3: CASSYGIGTGAPEAFF. CDR3 nucleotide sequence: TGCGCCAGCAGCTATGGGATAGGGACAGGGGCCCCTGAAGCTTTCTTT.

The J gene is TRBJ1-6, the V gene TRBV2; TRBD1 agrees at 12 bases. The trim removed 8 bases at V and 11 bases at J, leaving 7 bases unmatched. The germline gives CDR1 SNHLY, CDR2 FYNNEI. This CDR3 is 14 amino acids long. CDR3 nucleotides: TGTGCCAGCCTCGGGACAGGGGGCAGGGCACCCCTCCACTTT. Residues: CASLGTGGRAPLHF.

This rearrangement joins TRBV15 to TRBJ1-2; a possible D gene is TRBD1 (5 bases). CDR3 length: 15 residues. The germline V gene encodes CDR1 LNHNV and CDR2 YYDKDF (reference sequence). Between the trimmed V and J ends, which lost 0 bases and 13 bases, there was a span of 21 bases. The CDR3 DNA sequence: TGTGCCACCAGCAGAGATCTGGAGGGGCACCTCAAGGGCACCTTC. Translated: CATSRDLEGHLKGTF.

This chain connects TRBV7-6 to TRBJ2-1; D is ambiguous. CDR1 and CDR2 (germline): SGHVS, FNYEAQ. Trimming removed 0 bases at V and 9 bases at J, with 3 bases between. The CDR3 covers 11 residues. Written as DNA, the CDR3 is TGTGCCAGCAGCTTAGCGGCTGAGCAGTTCTTC. It yields the protein CASSLAAEQFF.

This clone was found a few times. The chain couples TRBV4-1 to TRBJ2-5, with D possibly matching TRBD2 (7 bases). The CDR3 length is 16 residues. V shed 4 bases and J shed 7 bases, with 22 bases lying between them. CDR1 MGHRA and CDR2 YSYEKL come from the germline V gene. The CDR3 DNA sequence: TGCGCCAGCAGCCTCGGGCGGGGTGCGGGGGCAACGACCCAGTACTTC. It specifies CASSLGRGAGATTQYF.

The chain combines TRBV7-2 with TRBJ2-7; 7 bases fit TRBD2. The CDR3 length is 14 residues. V shed 8 bases and J 0 bases; nucleotides not matched to a gene: 7. CDR1 and CDR2 from the germline V gene are SGHTA and FQGNSA. The CDR3 DNA sequence: TGTGCCAGCCGTTTTGGGACTACCTCCTACGAGCAGTACTTC. Translation gives CASRFGTTSYEQYF.

The chain has TRBV5-4 and TRBJ1-1; no clear D. CDR1 is SGHNT and CDR2 is YYREEE in the germline V gene (reference sequence). The V end lost 0 bases, the J end lost 1 base, and 13 bases lay between the germline ends. This CDR3 spans 16 amino acids. The chain's CDR3 is CASSLERPTPNTEAFF. DNA for the CDR3: TGTGCCAGCAGCTTGGAGAGGCCTACCCCGAACACTGAAGCTTTCTTT.

This chain joins TRBV4-2 and TRBJ2-1; D is possibly TRBD1 (6 bases). The CDR3 totals 15 residues. CDR1 and CDR2 from the germline V gene are LGHNA and YNFKEQ. V lost 3 bases and J 5 bases, leaving 14 bases between the germline ends. In DNA, the CDR3 is TGTGCCAGCAGCCAGACCCCGGACAGAGACAATGAGCAGTTCTTC. It is translated as CASSQTPDRDNEQFF.

This clone has a handful of counts. The CDR3 region has the DNA TGTGCCAGCAGCTTAAATTTCATTGGCAGGGGCTCTAACTATGGCTACACCTTC. This encodes CASSLNFIGRGSNYGYTF. The rearrangement joins TRBV7-8 to TRBJ1-2; TRBD1 might be the D (6 bases). Germline V gives CDR1 SGHVS, CDR2 FQNEAQ. V lost 2 bases and J lost 0, with 19 bases in between. This CDR3 is built from 18 residues.

The rearrangement joins TRBV28 to TRBJ2-7, with a weak D call TRBD2 (6 bases). CDR3 length equals 12 residues. Germline CDR1 MDHEN, CDR2 SYDVKM. The V end was cut by 3 bases, the J end by 5 bases, with 8 bases between. The CDR3 here is CASSLAGHEQYV. In nucleotides, the CDR3 is TGTGCCAGCAGTTTGGCGGGGCACGAGCAGTACGTC.

This clone showed up just a few times. The chain combines TRBV6-1 with TRBJ2-1; tentatively, D is TRBD2 (5 bases). This CDR3 contains 14 residues. CDR1 is MNHNS, CDR2 SASEGT, per germline. V shed 2 bases and J shed 2 bases, with 7 bases lying between them. The CDR3 loop reads CASSELATYNEQFF. CDR3 nucleotide sequence: TGTGCCAGCAGTGAACTAGCAACCTACAATGAGCAGTTCTTC.

The chain combines TRBV7-3 with TRBJ2-3; perhaps TRBD2 as D (5 bases). This CDR3 has 11 residues. The ends were cut back, 4 bases at V and 8 bases at J, with 7 bases in the middle. Per the germline V gene, CDR1 is SGHTA and CDR2 is FQGTGA. For the CDR3, the DNA is TGTGCCAGCAGCTCAGGACTTACGCAGTATTTT. Amino acid sequence: CASSSGLTQYF.

The chain employs TRBV18 and TRBJ1-4; perhaps TRBD1 as D (5 bases). Trimming shortened V by 6 bases and J by 0 bases, and 14 bases separated the two germline ends. Germline V lookup: CDR1 KGHSH, CDR2 LQKENI. The CDR3 contains 16 residues. CDR3 nucleotides: TGTGCCAGCTCCCCCTCGACAGTTGCAACTAATGAAAAACTGTTTTTT. Translation gives CASSPSTVATNEKLFF.

This clone came up a few times. The chain links TRBV6-5 to TRBJ2-5; D call uncertain. This CDR3 has 15 residues. V gave up 6 bases and J gave up 5 bases, with 19 bases separating them. The germline gives CDR1 MNHEY, CDR2 SVGAGI. The CDR3 DNA reads as TGTGCCAGCAGATCCTCCCCAGTAGCTCCCGAGACCCAGTACTTC. This sequence encodes CASRSSPVAPETQYF.

This chain joins TRBV5-1 and TRBJ1-3, with D unresolved. In germline, CDR1 is SGHRS, CDR2 YFSETQ. The CDR3 is 14 amino acids. Trimming took off 0 bases at V and 4 bases at J, with 8 bases between the two ends. In DNA form, the CDR3 reads TGCGCCAGCAGCTTGGGTCACGAGGGAAACACCATATATTTT. Translated: CASSLGHEGNTIYF.

CDR3 region: CASSGDRNSYEQYF. As DNA, the CDR3 is TGTGCCAGCAGTGGGGACAGGAACTCCTACGAGCAGTACTTC. The rearrangement joins TRBV28 to TRBJ2-7; TRBD1 aligns across 8 bases. The CDR3 spans 14 residues. Unmatched junction bases numbered 3, after V lost 5 bases and J lost 0 bases. Germline assignment: CDR1 MDHEN and CDR2 SYDVKM.

This clone was counted only a few times. V and J are TRBV6-6 and TRBJ1-5; D is perhaps TRBD1 (5 bases). This CDR3 is 15 amino acids long. The V end was cut by 2 bases, the J end by 7 bases, with 15 bases between. Germline V gene lookup returns CDR1 MNHNY and CDR2 SVGAGI (reference sequence). CDR3 region: CASSYIGGATQPQHF. The CDR3 DNA sequence: TGTGCCAGCAGTTACATAGGAGGGGCGACCCAGCCCCAGCATTTT.

Note on this clone: The sample carries other DNA sequences with the same CDR3. This chain links TRBV5-8 with TRBJ1-2; D is undetermined. V was shortened by 4 bases and J by 4 bases, with 11 bases between the two germline ends. In germline, CDR1 is SGHTS, CDR2 YDEGEE. The CDR3 runs 13 residues. The CDR3 DNA reads as TGTGCCAGCAGCCTAAGGAGGGTCTATGGCTACACCTTC. This gives the protein CASSLRRVYGYTF.

The chain combines TRBV7-2 with TRBJ2-5; 9 positions match TRBD1. This CDR3 is built from 12 residues. Germline V gives CDR1 SGHTA, CDR2 FQGNSA. Losses at the gene ends were 4 bases for V and 9 bases for J; bases not matched to a gene: 3. Here the CDR3 reads CASSSRQGAQYF. The CDR3 DNA reads TGTGCCAGCAGCTCCCGACAGGGGGCCCAGTACTTC.

This clone was counted between two and nine times. This chain connects TRBV6-1 to TRBJ2-5; perhaps TRBD2 as D (5 bases). Trimming shortened V by 0 bases and J by 7 bases, and 12 bases separated the two germline ends. The CDR3 spans 14 residues. The germline V gene has CDR1 MNHNS and CDR2 SASEGT. The CDR3 coding sequence is TGTGCCAGCAGTGAAGCGGATACCCGGGGGACCCAGTACTTC. As protein: CASSEADTRGTQYF.

This chain joins TRBV4-1 and TRBJ2-7; 7 bases map to TRBD2. CDR3 length: 14 amino acids. Germline CDR1 MGHRA, CDR2 YSYEKL. J was trimmed by 0 bases and V by 1 base; bases with no gene match: 0. The CDR3 DNA reads as TGCGCCAGCAGCCAAGGCGGGAGCTCCTACGAGCAGTACTTC. It translates to CASSQGGSSYEQYF.

CDR3 bases: TGTGCCAGCAGGGAAAGGGACACGGCCAACACTGAAGCTTTCTTT. Its protein product is CASRERDTANTEAFF. The chain has TRBV2 and TRBJ1-1, with D perhaps TRBD1 (6 bases). Germline CDR1 reads SNHLY; CDR2 reads FYNNEI. The CDR3 covers 15 residues. Trimming shortened V by 6 bases and J by 2 bases, and 16 bases separated the two germline ends.

The rearrangement links TRBV7-3 to TRBJ2-1, with TRBD2 as a possible D gene (6 bases). The V end lost 5 bases, the J end lost 6 bases, and 14 bases lay between the germline ends. The CDR3 length is 14 residues. Germline loops: CDR1 SGHTA, CDR2 FQGTGA. Here the CDR3 reads CASSATGTSNEQFF. The CDR3 DNA follows: TGTGCCAGCAGCGCAACCGGGACTTCCAATGAGCAGTTCTTC.

The gene calls are TRBV19 and TRBJ2-7; TRBD1 matches at 7 bases. The CDR3 runs 11 residues. Germline V gives CDR1 LNHDA, CDR2 SQIVND (reference sequence). The CDR3 loop reads CAITRGYGQYV. CDR3 DNA: TGTGCCATCACCAGGGGGTACGGGCAGTACGTC.

The chain joins TRBV6-1 to TRBJ2-7; D uncertain. Per the germline V gene, CDR1 is MNHNS and CDR2 is SASEGT. V was pared by 0 bases and J by 6 bases, with 12 bases between. The CDR3 is 14 residues long. The CDR3 DNA reads as TGTGCCAGCAGTGAAGCCGGGTTTGGAACCGAGCAGTACGTC. Residues: CASSEAGFGTEQYV.

This clone was seen a handful of times. The rearrangement joins TRBV5-5 to TRBJ1-2; TRBD1 agrees at 8 bases. Germline V lookup: CDR1 SGHKS, CDR2 YYEKEE (reference sequence). This CDR3 contains 16 residues. After removal of 0 bases from V and 7 bases from J, the junction contained 11 bases not matched to a gene. The chain's CDR3 is CASSLARSGTGLGYTF. CDR3 nucleotide sequence: TGTGCCAGCAGCTTGGCTAGATCAGGGACAGGCCTTGGCTACACCTTC.

The V gene is TRBV6-4, the J gene TRBJ1-5; no firm D call. CDR3 length: 16 residues. CDR1 is MRHNA and CDR2 is SNTAGT in the germline V gene. V shed 0 bases and J shed 0 bases, with 9 bases lying between them. The CDR3 region has the DNA TGTGCCAGCAGTGACTCTTTTCCTTATAGCAATCAGCCCCAGCATTTT. Translated, it gives CASSDSFPYSNQPQHF.

The rearrangement links TRBV6-5 to TRBJ2-5, with TRBD1 matching over 8 bases. CDR1 is MNHEY, CDR2 SVGAGI, per germline. The CDR3 length is 14 residues. The J segment lost 7 bases and the V segment lost 1 base, leaving 5 bases of the junction unmatched. The CDR3 loop reads CASSYLEGTGTQYF. As DNA, the CDR3 is TGTGCCAGCAGTTACTTGGAGGGGACAGGGACCCAGTACTTC.

The chain is built from TRBV10-3 and TRBJ1-1; TRBD1 is a possible D gene (5 bases). Germline-derived CDR1 and CDR2 are ENHRY and SYGVKD. The CDR3 loop spans 16 amino acids. The V gene lost 10 bases and the J gene lost 3 bases, with 24 bases spanning the gap. CDR3 residues: CATSARGLNTDTEAFF. In DNA, the CDR3 is TGTGCCACGTCCGCTCGGGGGTTAAATACGGACACTGAAGCTTTCTTT.

This clone was counted between two and nine times. Different DNA sequences within this sample yield the same CDR3. The chain uses TRBV9 and TRBJ2-3; 10 bases match TRBD2. V dropped 3 bases and J dropped 1; count of bases not matched to a gene: 2. The CDR3 loop spans 15 amino acids. Germline V lookup: CDR1 SGDLS, CDR2 YYNGEE. CDR3 in amino acids: CASSAGLAGTDTQYF. For the CDR3, the DNA is TGTGCCAGCAGCGCCGGACTAGCGGGCACAGATACGCAGTATTTT.